This TCR beta chain was sequenced during a study of shared clonotypes between healthy human individuals (dated by TCRdb to about 2020). About the full investigation: The cohort comprised a couple of women and a few men aged 18 to 49 years. For each donor, CD4 naive and CD4 memory were each given three plates, CD8 naive was given two plates, and CD8 memory was given one plate. Blood TCR repertoires of several healthy adults were deeply sequenced to estimate repertoire size and the extent of clonotype sharing between individuals. To increase sequencing depth and limit assay-specific biases, TCR repertoire library preparation and sequencing were carried out by different laboratories using diverse techniques. Between about 0.85 and 9.5 billion PBMCs per donor were obtained by leukapheresis.

Using the deep immunoSEQ assay, TCR CDR3 regions were amplified from genomic DNA by multiplex PCR. Extracted genomic DNA from each cell subset was spread evenly across all wells of several immunoSEQ 96-well plates, with each plate serving as a replicate. Each replicate PCR for sorted subsets received about 200 ng genomic DNA, equal to roughly 30,000 T cell genomes. Purified libraries were measured with a Qubit 3.0 fluorometer, size-checked on a Bioanalyzer 2100, and measured again with the KAPA Library Quantification kit. Every immunoSEQ 96-well plate was sequenced on a dedicated single-read 150-cycle Illumina NextSeq 550 flow cell. Turning to the authors' computational methods: Because the immunoSEQ output held only junctional sequences and lacked quality scores, the filtering could not match the filtering applied to full-length reads. Sequences were annotated with PyIR, a Python wrapper for IgBLAST v1.9, and V/J genes and CDR3 were assigned using IMGT germline references. Reads were removed for weak V/J assignments (E-value above 1e-6), missing CDR3, stop codons, out-of-frame junctions, or ambiguous translated residues. A V3J clonotype was defined by an identical inferred V gene, J gene, and CDR3 amino acid sequence. Percentage overlap between repertoires was calculated by dividing the number of shared unique clonotypes by the size of the smaller repertoire. RTK rarefaction, the Chao1 estimator, and Recon v2.1 estimates of unobserved clonotypes were used to assess repertoire richness. Generation probabilities were computed with OLGA for all TCRbeta clonotypes obtained by the gDNA method from four donors. The clones in this table, taken by TCRdb from immuneACCESS, are in-frame only. Not every clone is retained; where verified, under half of the shortfall comes from an unresolved V gene, and the cause of the rest is unknown. D and trimming come from the DNA, and the V and J calls and clone size come from that table. The sample table records around 2.1 million clones; about 93% of these occur just once. The ten largest make up 1.7% of the sample.

Overall study outcomes, separate from this receptor: Compared with non-shared clonotypes, clonotypes shared by all four sorted-subset donors had higher generation probabilities. Sampling was limited to blood, and TCR repertoires in tissue likely differ from TCR repertoires in blood. Estimated clonotype richness was generally larger for naive than for memory subsets. The small number of donors limited the genetic and exposure-history diversity represented. Pairwise subsampling led to the expectation that sequencing depth would affect the degree of clonotype sharing among donors. Even with the large sequencing depth, rarefaction of the sorted-subset datasets indicated that sequencing was incomplete. When four donors were compared, the shared fraction of clonotypes was roughly 5% for naive CD4, about 4% for naive CD8, roughly 2.5% for memory CD4, and 0.4% for memory CD8.

For the CD8 naive samples, CD45RO-negative cells were positively selected for CCR7, yielding a CD45RA+CCR7+ population from which TemRA cells were excluded. Healthy HIV-negative adults with no recently reported acute infections or vaccinations were included as donors. Only Caucasian adults living in Nashville, Tennessee, USA were represented among the donors. Blood was collected by leukapheresis, and PBMCs were isolated by Ficoll-Histopaque density gradient centrifugation and then cryopreserved in liquid nitrogen vapor phase. Purity and quantity of every magnetically sorted T cell population were checked by analytical flow cytometry. Genomic DNA was isolated from every sorted fraction and measured by UV absorbance on a Nanodrop 2000c. Turning to this clone: Its antigen target is currently unknown. Nothing much larger sits one base from this clone, and base qualities are not available.

Based on the germline V gene (reference sequence), the CDR1 and CDR2 sequences are MNHEY and SMNVEV. V loses 6 bases at its end and J loses 3 bases; junction bases beyond the gene matches: 9. Taken from cysteine to phenylalanine, the CDR3 has 15 residues. Only the CDR3 portion is preserved as DNA: 45 bases, with reading frame beginning at the first base. This receptor was obtained from a man aged 18 to 29 in good health. Some clones in this sample may be carry-over from other donors' samples. This chain joins TRBV27 to TRBJ2-7; 9 bases in the junction line up with TRBD1. Source material: naive CD8+ T cells from PBMCs. Reading the label with the study, this specimen's cell subset or site is: CD45RA+CCR7+. The DNA sequence reads TGTGCCAGCAGGGCGTCCCGGGACAGGGTCTACGAGCAGTACTTC. Protein translation: CASRASRDRVYEQYF.